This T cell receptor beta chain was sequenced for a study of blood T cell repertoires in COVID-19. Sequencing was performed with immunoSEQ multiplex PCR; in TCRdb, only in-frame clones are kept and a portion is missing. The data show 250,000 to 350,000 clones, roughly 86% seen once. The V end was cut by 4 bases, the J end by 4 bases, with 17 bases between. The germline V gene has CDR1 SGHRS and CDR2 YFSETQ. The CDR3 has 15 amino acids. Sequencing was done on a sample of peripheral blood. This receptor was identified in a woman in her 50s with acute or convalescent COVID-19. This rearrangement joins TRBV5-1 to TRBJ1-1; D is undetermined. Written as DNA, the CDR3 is TGCGCCAGCAGCGCCAACCCACAGATAGGCACTGAAGCTTTCTTT. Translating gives CASSANPQIGTEAFF. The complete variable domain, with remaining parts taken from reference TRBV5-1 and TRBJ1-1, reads KAGVTQTPRYLIKTRGQQVTLSCSPISGHRSVSWYQQTPGQGLQFLFEYFSETQRNKGNFPGRFSGRQFSNSRSEMNVSTLELGDSALYLCASSANPQIGTEAFFGQGTRLTVV.